The 9 T cell receptor beta chains below all came from one sample that was sequenced in a study of tissue T cells after allogeneic stem cell transplantation. Time point meaning: mouse harvest day 7 after allogeneic transplant. Each mouse received 10^7 T-cell-depleted marrow cells plus 10^6 splenic CD5+ T cells by tail vein. Only in-frame clones appear in the TCRdb table, and some are missing; sequencing was by immunoSEQ multiplex PCR. The sample shows 7,500 to 10,000 clones, roughly 41% of them seen only once. The specimen sequenced was gut tissue. The origin of the receptors is a female BALB/c mouse given C57BL/6 T cells with graft-versus-host disease after an allogeneic hematopoietic cell transplant.

In regard to this clone: Gene names refer to mouse genes. Coverage ceases 1 residue before the CDR3 finishes, and the germline J gene fills in the end. This chain uses TRBV26 with TRBJ2-1, with D possibly called TRBD1 or TRBD2 (5 bases each). There are 13 residues in the CDR3. Germline CDR1 and CDR2: KGHPV and FQNQEV (reference sequence). Trimming took 2 bases from V and 7 from J, leaving 9 bases between them. CDR3 DNA, as far as it was read: TGTGCCAGCAGTCTGGGGGGACGGGCTGAGCAGTTC. Translated, it gives CASSLGGRAEQF. The CDR3 as a whole reads CASSLGGRAEQFF. The variable domain in full, with the rest retrieved from reference TRBV26 and TRBJ2-1, is NSKVIQTPRYLVKGQGQKAKMRCIPEKGHPVVFWYQQNKNNEFKFLINFQNQEVLQQIDMTEKRFSAECPSNSPCSLEIQSSEAGDSALYLCASSLGGRAEQFFGPGTRLTVL.

The sample holds a few counts of this clone. The gene names here belong to mouse. Read data end 1 residue before the CDR3 end; the end is taken from the germline J gene. V gene TRBV26 combines with J gene TRBJ1-4; no clear D. V lost 7 bases to trimming and J lost 0 bases, with 6 bases between them. The CDR3 has 13 residues. Germline V gene data show CDR1 as KGHPV and CDR2 as FQNQEV (reference sequence). CDR3 residues: CASKEISNERLFF. CDR3 DNA (partial): TGTGCCAGCAAAGAAATTTCCAACGAAAGATTATTT.

With regard to this clone: Genes here carry mouse names. The sequence runs out 1 residue before the end of the CDR3; the remainder is reconstructed from the germline J gene. J is TRBJ1-1 and V is TRBV3; D possibly corresponds to TRBD1 (6 bases). This CDR3 region has 14 residues. The germline CDR1 and CDR2 sequences are SNHLY and FYNGKV (reference sequence). V was shortened by 3 bases and J by 0 bases, with 8 bases between the two germline ends. The sequenced part of the CDR3 DNA is TGTGCCAGCAGCTTGGGACAAGCAAACACAGAAGTCTTC. This sequence encodes CASSLGQANTEVF. The CDR3 reads in full as CASSLGQANTEVFF.

A few counts support this clone. Genes here carry mouse names. The read halts 1 residue ahead of the CDR3 end, with the missing end drawn from the germline J gene. V gene TRBV26 combines with J gene TRBJ1-3, with D possibly TRBD1 on 6 matching bases. The CDR3 contains 14 residues. V lost 4 bases, J lost 0 bases, and 7 bases lay in between. Germline V gene data show CDR1 as KGHPV and CDR2 as FQNQEV (reference sequence). CDR3 loop: CASSPDSSGNTLYF. CDR3 DNA (partial): TGTGCCAGCAGTCCGGACAGTTCTGGAAATACGCTCTAT.

As concerns this clone: Gene names are mouse gene names. From the germline J gene comes the end of the CDR3, since the read stops 1 residue before it. The chain uses TRBV29 and TRBJ1-6, with TRBD1 matching over 7 bases. TRBJ1-6 is an open reading frame, and its role is uncertain. Germline loops: CDR1 MSHET, CDR2 SYDVDS. The junction had 4 bases not matched to a gene; V was cut back by 6 bases and J by 8 bases. This CDR3 region has 13 residues. CDR3 protein: CASRPGTDSPLYF. CDR3 DNA (partial): TGTGCTAGCAGACCCGGGACAGATTCGCCCCTCTAC.

This clone was picked up a small number of times. Gene labels here are mouse ones. Sequencing ends 1 residue short of the CDR3 end; the germline J gene provides the rest. The chain recombines TRBV26 with TRBJ1-3; D remains ambiguous. Germline-derived CDR1 and CDR2 are KGHPV and FQNQEV (reference sequence). The germline V and J ends were trimmed by 5 bases and 0 bases, with 5 bases remaining between them. This CDR3 contains 13 residues. Partial CDR3 DNA: TGTGCCAGCAGTTCAGATTCTGGAAATACGCTCTAT. Translation: CASSSDSGNTLY. The entire CDR3 protein is CASSSDSGNTLYF.

Worth noting for this clone: Mouse germline and gene names are used. With the read ending 1 residue before the CDR3 end, the germline J gene is used to fill in that end. The rearrangement uses TRBV23 and TRBJ1-4; TRBD1, the table's D call, lacks a check against the DNA. Germline CDR1 reads KGHTA; CDR2 reads FQNQQP. This CDR3 has 14 residues. Partial CDR3 DNA: TGCTCCAGCAGTCAATCGGAGGGTGGCGAAAGATTATTT. It specifies CSSSQSEGGERLF. The CDR3 in its entirety is CSSSQSEGGERLFF.

Turning to this clone: The gene symbols are mouse symbols. The CDR3 extends 1 residue past the end of the read, so its final part is completed from the germline J gene. This chain links TRBV4 with TRBJ2-7; tentative D call: TRBD1 (6 bases). V was clipped by 5 bases and J by 0 bases, with 8 bases between them. CDR3 length: 13 residues. Germline V lookup: CDR1 LGHDT, CDR2 YNNKQL (reference sequence). The CDR3 bases that were read are TGTGCCAGCAGCGGGACATTCTCCTATGAACAGTAC. It codes for CASSGTFSYEQY. The entire CDR3 reads CASSGTFSYEQYF.

With respect to this clone: Genes here carry mouse names. The CDR3 end falls 1 residue outside the read, so it is completed with the germline J gene. Different DNA sequences within this sample yield the same CDR3. The rearrangement joins TRBV26 to TRBJ1-1; tentatively, D is TRBD1 (6 bases). V dropped 6 bases and J dropped 1 base, with 9 bases sitting between them. The CDR3 runs 13 residues. Germline loops: CDR1 KGHPV, CDR2 FQNQEV (reference sequence). Partial CDR3 DNA: TGTGCCAGCAGCCTACAGGGAAACACAGAAGTCTTC. Protein: CASSLQGNTEVF. The full CDR3 sequence reads CASSLQGNTEVFF.